This TCR beta chain was identified during a study of tumor-infiltrating lymphocytes in localized non-small cell lung cancer. Background on the study: Resected tumor was paired with non-adjacent uninvolved lung from the same patient. Study results and caveats: Tumor T-cell fraction from TCR sequencing was not associated with recurrence-free survival (p = 0.61). Immunotypes IM1 and IM2 had similar TCR-derived T-cell fractions.

Repertoires were generated with immunoSEQ multiplex PCR, while TCRdb's copy carries only in-frame clones and drops some. The table has approximately 10,000 clones, less than 90% seen once; the top ten hold approximately 8.1%. Points on this clone: What it binds is not known.

The CDR3 covers 14 residues. V gave up 6 bases and J gave up 2 bases, with 14 bases separating them. In germline, CDR1 is WNHNN, CDR2 SYGVQD (reference sequence). The chain is built from TRBV10-1 and TRBJ2-7; D is ambiguous. This clonotype originated in a human donor with non-small cell lung cancer. What was sequenced was lung tumor tissue. CDR3 amino acids: CASSPGRRPYEQYF. Written as DNA, the CDR3 is TGCGCCAGCAGCCCCGGCCGCCGGCCCTACGAGCAGTACTTC.